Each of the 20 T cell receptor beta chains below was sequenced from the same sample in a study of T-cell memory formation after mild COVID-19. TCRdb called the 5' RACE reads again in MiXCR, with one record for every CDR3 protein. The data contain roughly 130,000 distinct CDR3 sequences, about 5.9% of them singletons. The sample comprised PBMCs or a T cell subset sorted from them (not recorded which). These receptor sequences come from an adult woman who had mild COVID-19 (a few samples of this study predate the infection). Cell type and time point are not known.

CDR3 loop: CAWGRNTGELFF. The CDR3 DNA follows: TGTGCCTGGGGGCGGAACACCGGGGAGCTGTTTTTT. The chain uses TRBV30 and TRBJ2-2; D remains ambiguous. This CDR3 region has 12 residues. CDR1 and CDR2 (germline): GTSNPN, SVGIG (reference sequence). Trimming removed 5 bases at V and 1 base at J, with 5 bases between. Together with reference TRBV30 and TRBJ2-2, the CDR3 gives the full variable domain: SQTIHQWPATLVQPVGSPLSLECTVEGTSNPNLYWYRQAAGRGLQLLFYSVGIGQISSEVPQNLSASRPQDRQFILSSKKLLLSDSGFYLCAWGRNTGELFFGEGSRLTVL.

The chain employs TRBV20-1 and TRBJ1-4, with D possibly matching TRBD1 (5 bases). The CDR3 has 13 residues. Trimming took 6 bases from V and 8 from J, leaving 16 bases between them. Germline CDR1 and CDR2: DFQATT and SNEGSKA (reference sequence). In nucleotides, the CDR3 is TGCAGTGCCCGAGGGGAGTTGAACGAAAAACTGTTTTTT. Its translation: CSARGELNEKLFF.

CDR3 amino acids: CATSDSGALNTEAFF. The CDR3 DNA follows: TGTGCCACCAGTGATTCAGGGGCCCTGAACACTGAAGCTTTCTTT. This chain joins TRBV24-1 and TRBJ1-1; possible D gene TRBD1, 6 bases. Germline V gene data show CDR1 as KGHDR and CDR2 as SFDVKD. With 2 bases removed from V and 0 bases from J, the gap between germline ends came to 9 bases. This CDR3 comprises 15 residues.

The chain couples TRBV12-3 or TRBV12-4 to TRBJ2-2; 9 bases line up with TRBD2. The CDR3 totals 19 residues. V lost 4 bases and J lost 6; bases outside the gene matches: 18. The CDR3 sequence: CASSSRGSGSVRRPGELFF. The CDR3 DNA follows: TGTGCCAGCAGTTCCCGGGGTAGCGGGAGCGTTCGTCGTCCCGGGGAGCTGTTTTTT.

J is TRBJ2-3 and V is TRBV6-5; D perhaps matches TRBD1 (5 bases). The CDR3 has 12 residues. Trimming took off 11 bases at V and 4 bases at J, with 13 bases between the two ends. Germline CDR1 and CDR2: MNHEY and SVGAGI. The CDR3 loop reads CAVQGVSDTQYF. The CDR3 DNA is TGTGCCGTCCAGGGTGTTTCAGATACGCAGTATTTT.

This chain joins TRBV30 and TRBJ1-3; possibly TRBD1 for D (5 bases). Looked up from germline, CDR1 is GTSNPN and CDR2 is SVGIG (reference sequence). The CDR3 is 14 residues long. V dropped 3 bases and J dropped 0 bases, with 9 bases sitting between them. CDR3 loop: CAWSPGGSGNTIYF. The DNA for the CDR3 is TGTGCCTGGAGCCCCGGGGGCTCTGGAAACACCATATATTTT.

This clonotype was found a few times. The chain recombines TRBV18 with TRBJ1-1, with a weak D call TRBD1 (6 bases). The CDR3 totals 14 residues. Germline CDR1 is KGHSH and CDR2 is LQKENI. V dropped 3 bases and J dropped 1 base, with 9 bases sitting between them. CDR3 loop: CASSPGHTNTEAFF. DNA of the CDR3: TGTGCCAGCTCACCGGGACATACGAACACTGAAGCTTTCTTT.

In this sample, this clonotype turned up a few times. CDR3 DNA: TGTGCCAGCAGCCGGAGACAGGGATCGGGGAACACTGAAGCTTTCTTT. Translating it yields CASSRRQGSGNTEAFF. The chain carries TRBV3-1 and TRBJ1-1; 7 bases are a match to TRBD1. This CDR3 comprises 16 residues. The germline V gene encodes CDR1 LGHDT and CDR2 YNNKEL (reference sequence). V was clipped by 4 bases and J by 1 base; unmatched bases: 9.

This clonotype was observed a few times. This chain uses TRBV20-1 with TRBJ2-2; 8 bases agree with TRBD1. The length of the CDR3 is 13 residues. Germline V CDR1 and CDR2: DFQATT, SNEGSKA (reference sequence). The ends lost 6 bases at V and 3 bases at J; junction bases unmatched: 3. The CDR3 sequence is CSADRGDTGELFF. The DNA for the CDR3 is TGCAGTGCAGACAGGGGAGACACCGGGGAGCTGTTTTTT.

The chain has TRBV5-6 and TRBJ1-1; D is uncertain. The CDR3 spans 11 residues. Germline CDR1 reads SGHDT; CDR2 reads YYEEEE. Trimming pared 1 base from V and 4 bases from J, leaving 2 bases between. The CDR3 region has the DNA TGTGCCAGCAGCTTGAGCACTGAAGCTTTCTTT. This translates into CASSLSTEAFF.

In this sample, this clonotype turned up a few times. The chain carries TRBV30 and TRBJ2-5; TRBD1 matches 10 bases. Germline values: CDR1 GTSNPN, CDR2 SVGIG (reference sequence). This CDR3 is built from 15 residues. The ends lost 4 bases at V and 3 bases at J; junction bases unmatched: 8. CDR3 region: CAWIRAGTGEETQYF. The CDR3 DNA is TGTGCCTGGATCCGCGCCGGGACAGGGGAAGAGACCCAGTACTTC. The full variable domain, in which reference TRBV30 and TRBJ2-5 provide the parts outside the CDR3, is SQTIHQWPATLVQPVGSPLSLECTVEGTSNPNLYWYRQAAGRGLQLLFYSVGIGQISSEVPQNLSASRPQDRQFILSSKKLLLSDSGFYLCAWIRAGTGEETQYFGPGTRLLVL.

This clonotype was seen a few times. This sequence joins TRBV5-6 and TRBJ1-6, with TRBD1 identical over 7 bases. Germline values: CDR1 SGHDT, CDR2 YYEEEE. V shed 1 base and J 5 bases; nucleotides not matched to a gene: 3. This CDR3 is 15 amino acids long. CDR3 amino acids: CASSLYRGNNSPLHF. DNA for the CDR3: TGTGCCAGCAGCTTGTACAGGGGAAATAATTCACCCCTCCACTTT.

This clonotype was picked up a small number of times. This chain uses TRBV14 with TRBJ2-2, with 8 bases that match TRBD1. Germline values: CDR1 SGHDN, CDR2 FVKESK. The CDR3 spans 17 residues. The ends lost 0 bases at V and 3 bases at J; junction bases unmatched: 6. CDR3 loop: CASSQDKRTGHTGELFF. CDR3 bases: TGTGCCAGCAGCCAAGATAAACGGACAGGGCACACCGGGGAGCTGTTTTTT.

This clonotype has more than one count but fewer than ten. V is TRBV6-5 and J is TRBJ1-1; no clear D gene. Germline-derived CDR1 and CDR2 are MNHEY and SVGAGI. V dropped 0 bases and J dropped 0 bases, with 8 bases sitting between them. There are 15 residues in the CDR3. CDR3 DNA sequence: TGTGCCAGCAGTTACTCGTACCACCTGAACACTGAAGCTTTCTTT. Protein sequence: CASSYSYHLNTEAFF.

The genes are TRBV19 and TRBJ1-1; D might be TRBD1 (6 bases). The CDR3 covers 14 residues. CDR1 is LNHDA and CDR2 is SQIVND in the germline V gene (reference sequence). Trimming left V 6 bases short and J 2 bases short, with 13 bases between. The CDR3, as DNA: TGTGCCAGTAGGGAGGACAGAATTAACACTGAAGCTTTCTTT. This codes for CASREDRINTEAFF.

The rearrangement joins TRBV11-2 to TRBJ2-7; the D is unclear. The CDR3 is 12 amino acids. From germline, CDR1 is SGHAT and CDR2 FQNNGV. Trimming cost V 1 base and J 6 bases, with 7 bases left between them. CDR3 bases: TGTGCCAGCAGCTTAGTTCTTGGCGAGCAGTACTTC. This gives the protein CASSLVLGEQYF.

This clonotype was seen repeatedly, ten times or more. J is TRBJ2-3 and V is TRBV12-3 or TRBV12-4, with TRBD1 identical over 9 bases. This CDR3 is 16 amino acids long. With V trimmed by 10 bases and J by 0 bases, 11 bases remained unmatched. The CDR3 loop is CATGTGRIYSTDTQYF. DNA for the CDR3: TGTGCCACCGGGACAGGGAGGATCTACAGCACAGATACGCAGTATTTT.

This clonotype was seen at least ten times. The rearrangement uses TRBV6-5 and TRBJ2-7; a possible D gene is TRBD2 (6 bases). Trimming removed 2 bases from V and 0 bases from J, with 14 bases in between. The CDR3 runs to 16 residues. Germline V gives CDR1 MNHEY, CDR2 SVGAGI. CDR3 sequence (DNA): TGTGCCAGCAGTTACCTCTGGACTATTTCCTCCTACGAGCAGTACTTC. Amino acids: CASSYLWTISSYEQYF.

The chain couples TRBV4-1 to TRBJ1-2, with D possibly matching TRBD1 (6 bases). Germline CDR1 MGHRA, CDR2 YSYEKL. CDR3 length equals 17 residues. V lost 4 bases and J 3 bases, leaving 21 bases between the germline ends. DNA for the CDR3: TGCGCCAGCAGCCTACGTTATCGGGGGGGCGTTGACTATGGCTACACCTTC. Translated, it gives CASSLRYRGGVDYGYTF.

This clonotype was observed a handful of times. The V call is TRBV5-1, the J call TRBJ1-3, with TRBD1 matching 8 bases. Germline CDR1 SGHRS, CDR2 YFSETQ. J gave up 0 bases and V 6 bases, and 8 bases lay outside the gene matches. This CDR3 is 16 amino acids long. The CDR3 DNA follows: TGCGCCAGCACCCTAGAAGACAGGGGCTCTGGAAACACCATATATTTT. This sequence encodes CASTLEDRGSGNTIYF.